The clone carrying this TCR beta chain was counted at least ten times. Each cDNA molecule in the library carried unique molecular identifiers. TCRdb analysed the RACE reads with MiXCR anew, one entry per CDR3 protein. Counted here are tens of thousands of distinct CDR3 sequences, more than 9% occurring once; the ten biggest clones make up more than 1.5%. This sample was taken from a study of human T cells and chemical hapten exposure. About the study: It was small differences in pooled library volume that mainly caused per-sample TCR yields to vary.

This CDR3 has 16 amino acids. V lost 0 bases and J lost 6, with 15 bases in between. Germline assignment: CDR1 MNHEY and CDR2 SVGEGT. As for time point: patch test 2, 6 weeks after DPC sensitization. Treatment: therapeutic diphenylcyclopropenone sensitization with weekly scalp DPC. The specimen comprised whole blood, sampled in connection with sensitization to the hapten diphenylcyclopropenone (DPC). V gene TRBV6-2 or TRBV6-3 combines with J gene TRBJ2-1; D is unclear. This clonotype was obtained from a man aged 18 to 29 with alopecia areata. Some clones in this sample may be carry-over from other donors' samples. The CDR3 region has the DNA TGTGCCAGCAGTTACTCGGGGTTCGTTACTGGCAATGAGCAGTTCTTC. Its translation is CASSYSGFVTGNEQFF.